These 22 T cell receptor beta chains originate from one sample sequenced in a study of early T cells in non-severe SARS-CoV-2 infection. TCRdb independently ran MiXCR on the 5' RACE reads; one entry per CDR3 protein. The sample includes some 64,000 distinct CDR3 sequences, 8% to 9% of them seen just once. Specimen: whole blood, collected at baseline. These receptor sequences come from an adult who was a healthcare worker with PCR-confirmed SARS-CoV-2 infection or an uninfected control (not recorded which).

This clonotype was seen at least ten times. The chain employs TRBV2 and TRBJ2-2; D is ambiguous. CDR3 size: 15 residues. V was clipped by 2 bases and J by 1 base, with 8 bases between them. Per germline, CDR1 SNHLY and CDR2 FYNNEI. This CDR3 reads CASSEHPLNTGELFF. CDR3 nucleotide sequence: TGTGCCAGCAGTGAACACCCATTGAACACCGGGGAGCTGTTTTTT.

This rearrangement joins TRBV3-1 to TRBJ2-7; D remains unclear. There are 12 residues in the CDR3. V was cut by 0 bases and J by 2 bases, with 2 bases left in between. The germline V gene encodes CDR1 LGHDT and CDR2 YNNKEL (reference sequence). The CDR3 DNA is TGTGCCAGCAGCCAAGAAACCTACGAGCAGTACTTC. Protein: CASSQETYEQYF.

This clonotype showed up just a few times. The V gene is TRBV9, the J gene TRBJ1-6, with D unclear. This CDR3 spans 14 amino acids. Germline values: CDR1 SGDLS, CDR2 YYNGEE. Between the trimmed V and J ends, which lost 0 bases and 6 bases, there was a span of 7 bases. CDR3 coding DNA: TGTGCCAGCAGCGTAGGGCTCGTTAATTCACCCCTCCACTTT. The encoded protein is CASSVGLVNSPLHF.

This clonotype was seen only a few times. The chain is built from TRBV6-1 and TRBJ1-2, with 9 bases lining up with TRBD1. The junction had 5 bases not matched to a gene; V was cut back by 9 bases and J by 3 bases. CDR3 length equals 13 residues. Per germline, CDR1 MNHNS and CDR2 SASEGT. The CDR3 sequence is CASDRDRDYGYTF. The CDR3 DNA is TGTGCCAGTGATCGGGACAGGGACTATGGCTACACCTTC.

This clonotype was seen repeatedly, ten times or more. The CDR3 region has the DNA TGCGCCAGCAGCCAAGAGGGGAGAAATAGTGAAAAACTGTTTTTT. Encoded protein: CASSQEGRNSEKLFF. V is TRBV4-1 and J is TRBJ1-4; D remains ambiguous. V was trimmed by 0 bases and J by 7 bases, leaving 12 bases between them. The CDR3 contains 15 residues. Germline CDR1 is MGHRA and CDR2 is YSYEKL.

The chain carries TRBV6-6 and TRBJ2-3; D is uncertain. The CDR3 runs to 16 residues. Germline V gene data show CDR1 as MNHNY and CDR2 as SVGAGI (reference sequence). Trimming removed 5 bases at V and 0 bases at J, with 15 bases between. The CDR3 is CASSALRTASTDTQYF. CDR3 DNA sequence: TGTGCCAGCAGTGCCTTAAGGACGGCAAGCACAGATACGCAGTATTTT.

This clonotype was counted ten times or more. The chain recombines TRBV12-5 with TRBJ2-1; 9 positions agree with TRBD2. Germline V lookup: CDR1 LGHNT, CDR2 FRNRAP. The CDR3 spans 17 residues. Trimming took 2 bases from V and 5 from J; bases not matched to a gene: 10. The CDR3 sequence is CASGLRLAGQPNNEQFF. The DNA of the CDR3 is TGTGCTAGTGGTTTGCGGCTAGCGGGACAGCCTAACAATGAGCAGTTCTTC.

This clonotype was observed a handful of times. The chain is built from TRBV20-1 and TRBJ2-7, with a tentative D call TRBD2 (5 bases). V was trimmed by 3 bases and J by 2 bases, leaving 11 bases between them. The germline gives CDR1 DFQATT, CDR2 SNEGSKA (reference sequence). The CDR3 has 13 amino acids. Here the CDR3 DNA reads TGCAGTGCTAGCTGGGAGTACCCCTACGAGCAGTACTTC. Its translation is CSASWEYPYEQYF.

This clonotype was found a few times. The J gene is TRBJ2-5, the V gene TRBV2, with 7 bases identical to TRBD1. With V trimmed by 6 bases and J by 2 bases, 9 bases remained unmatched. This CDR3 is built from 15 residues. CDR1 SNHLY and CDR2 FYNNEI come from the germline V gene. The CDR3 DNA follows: TGTGCCAGCAGGGCCGAAACGACAGGGCAAGAGACCCAGTACTTC. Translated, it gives CASRAETTGQETQYF.

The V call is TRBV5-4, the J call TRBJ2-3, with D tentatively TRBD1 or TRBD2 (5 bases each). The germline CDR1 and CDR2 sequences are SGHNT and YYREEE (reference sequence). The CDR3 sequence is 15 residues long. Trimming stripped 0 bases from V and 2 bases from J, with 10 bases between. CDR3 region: CASSLGGANTDTQYF. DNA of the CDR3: TGTGCCAGCAGCTTGGGAGGGGCTAACACAGATACGCAGTATTTT.

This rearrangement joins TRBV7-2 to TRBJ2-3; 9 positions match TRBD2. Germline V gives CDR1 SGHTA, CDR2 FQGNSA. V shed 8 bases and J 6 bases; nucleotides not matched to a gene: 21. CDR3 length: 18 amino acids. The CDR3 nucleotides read TGTGCCAGCCAAAAAGGTTCCTCGGCGGGAGGGCGGCGGGATACGCAGTATTTT. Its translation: CASQKGSSAGGRRDTQYF.

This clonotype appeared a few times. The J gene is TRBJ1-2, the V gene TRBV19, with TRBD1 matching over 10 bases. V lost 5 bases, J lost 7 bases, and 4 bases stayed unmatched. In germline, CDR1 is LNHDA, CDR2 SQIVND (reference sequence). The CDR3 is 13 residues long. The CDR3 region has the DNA TGTGCCAGTAGTTTCGGACAGGGGGGTGGCTACACCTTC. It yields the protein CASSFGQGGGYTF.

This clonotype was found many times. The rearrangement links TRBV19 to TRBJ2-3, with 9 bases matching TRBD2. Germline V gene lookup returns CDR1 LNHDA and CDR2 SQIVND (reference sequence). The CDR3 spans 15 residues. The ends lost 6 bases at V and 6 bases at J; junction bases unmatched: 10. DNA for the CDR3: TGTGCCAGTAGCCGACTAGCGGTTCCGGGGGATACGCAGTATTTT. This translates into CASSRLAVPGDTQYF.

In DNA, the CDR3 is TGCAGTGCTAGTACCGGCTCCTACAATGAGCAGTTCTTC. Translating it yields CSASTGSYNEQFF. The genes are TRBV20-1 and TRBJ2-1, with unresolved D. Germline CDR1 and CDR2: DFQATT and SNEGSKA (reference sequence). CDR3 length: 13 amino acids. Trimming cost V 3 bases and J 0 bases, with 6 bases left between them.

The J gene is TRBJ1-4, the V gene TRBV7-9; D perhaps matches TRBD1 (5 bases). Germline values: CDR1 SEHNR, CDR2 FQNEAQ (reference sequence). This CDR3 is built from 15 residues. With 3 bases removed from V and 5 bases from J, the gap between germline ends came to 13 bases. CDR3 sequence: CASSFHGGLNEKLFF. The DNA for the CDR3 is TGTGCCAGCAGCTTCCACGGGGGGTTGAATGAAAAACTGTTTTTT.

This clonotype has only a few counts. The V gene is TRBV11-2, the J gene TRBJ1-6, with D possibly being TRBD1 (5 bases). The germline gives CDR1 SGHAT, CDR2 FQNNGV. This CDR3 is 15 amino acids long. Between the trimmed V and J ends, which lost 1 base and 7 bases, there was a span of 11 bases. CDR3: CASSLGGWGNSPLHF. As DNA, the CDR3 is TGTGCCAGCAGCTTAGGGGGATGGGGCAATTCACCCCTCCACTTT. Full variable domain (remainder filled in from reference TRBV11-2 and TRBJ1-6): EAGVAQSPRYKIIEKRQSVAFWCNPISGHATLYWYQQILGQGPKLLIQFQNNGVVDDSQLPKDRFSAERLKGVDSTLKIQPAKLEDSAVYLCASSLGGWGNSPLHFGNGTRLTVT.

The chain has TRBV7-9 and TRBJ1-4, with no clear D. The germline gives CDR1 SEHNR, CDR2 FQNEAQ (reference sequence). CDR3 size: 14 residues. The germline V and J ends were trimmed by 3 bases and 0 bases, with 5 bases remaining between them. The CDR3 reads CASSFSATNEKLFF. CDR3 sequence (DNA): TGTGCCAGCAGCTTTAGTGCAACTAATGAAAAACTGTTTTTT.

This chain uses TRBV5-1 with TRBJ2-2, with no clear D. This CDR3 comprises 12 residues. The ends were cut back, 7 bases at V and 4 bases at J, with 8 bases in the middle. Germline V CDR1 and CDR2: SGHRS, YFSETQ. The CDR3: CASPKPTGELFF. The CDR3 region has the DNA TGCGCCAGCCCCAAGCCCACCGGGGAGCTGTTTTTT.

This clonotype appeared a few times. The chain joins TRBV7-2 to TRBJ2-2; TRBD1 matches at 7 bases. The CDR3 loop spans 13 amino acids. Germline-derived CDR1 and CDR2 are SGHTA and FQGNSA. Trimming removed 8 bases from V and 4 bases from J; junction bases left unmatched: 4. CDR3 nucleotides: TGTGCCAGCTCTCAGGGGGTCACCGGGGAGCTGTTTTTT. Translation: CASSQGVTGELFF.

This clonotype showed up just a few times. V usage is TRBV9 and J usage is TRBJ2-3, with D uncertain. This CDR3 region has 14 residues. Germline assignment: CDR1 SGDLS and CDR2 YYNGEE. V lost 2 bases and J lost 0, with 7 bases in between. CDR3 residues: CASSVSFSTDTQYF. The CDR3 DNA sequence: TGTGCCAGCAGCGTCTCGTTTAGCACAGATACGCAGTATTTT.

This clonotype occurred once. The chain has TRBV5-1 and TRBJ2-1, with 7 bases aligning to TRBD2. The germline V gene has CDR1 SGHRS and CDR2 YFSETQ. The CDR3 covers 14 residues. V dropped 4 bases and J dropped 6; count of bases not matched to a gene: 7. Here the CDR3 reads CASSVVAGANEQFF. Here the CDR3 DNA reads TGCGCCAGCAGCGTGGTCGCGGGAGCCAATGAGCAGTTCTTC.

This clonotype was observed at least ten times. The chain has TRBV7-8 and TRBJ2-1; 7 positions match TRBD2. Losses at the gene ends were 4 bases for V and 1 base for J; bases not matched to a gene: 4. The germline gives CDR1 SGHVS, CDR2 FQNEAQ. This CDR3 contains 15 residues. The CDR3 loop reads CASSSSGASYNEQFF. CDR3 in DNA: TGTGCCAGCAGCTCTAGCGGAGCGTCCTACAATGAGCAGTTCTTC.